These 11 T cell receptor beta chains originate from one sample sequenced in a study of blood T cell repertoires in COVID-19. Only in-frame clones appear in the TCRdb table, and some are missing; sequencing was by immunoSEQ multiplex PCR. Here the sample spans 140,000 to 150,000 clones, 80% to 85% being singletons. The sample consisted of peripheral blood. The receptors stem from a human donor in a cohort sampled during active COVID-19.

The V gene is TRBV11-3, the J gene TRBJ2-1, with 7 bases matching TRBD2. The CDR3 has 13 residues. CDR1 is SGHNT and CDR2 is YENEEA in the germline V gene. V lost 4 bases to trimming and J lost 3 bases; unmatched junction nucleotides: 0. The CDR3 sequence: CASSSSGYNEQFF. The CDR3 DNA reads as TGTGCCAGCAGCTCTAGCGGCTACAATGAGCAGTTCTTC.

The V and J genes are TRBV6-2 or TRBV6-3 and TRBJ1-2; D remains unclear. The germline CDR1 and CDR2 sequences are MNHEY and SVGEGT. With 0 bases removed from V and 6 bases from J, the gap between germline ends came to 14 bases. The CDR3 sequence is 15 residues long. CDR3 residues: CASSYSGRKVDGYTF. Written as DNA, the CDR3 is TGTGCCAGCAGTTACTCAGGCAGGAAAGTAGATGGCTACACCTTC.

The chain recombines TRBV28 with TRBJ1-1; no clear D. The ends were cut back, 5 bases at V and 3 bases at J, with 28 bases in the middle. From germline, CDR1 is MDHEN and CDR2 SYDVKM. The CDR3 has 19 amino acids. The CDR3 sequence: CASSIRPGSNPFLDTEAFF. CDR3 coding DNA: TGTGCCAGCAGTATTAGGCCGGGGAGCAACCCCTTCTTGGACACTGAAGCTTTCTTT.

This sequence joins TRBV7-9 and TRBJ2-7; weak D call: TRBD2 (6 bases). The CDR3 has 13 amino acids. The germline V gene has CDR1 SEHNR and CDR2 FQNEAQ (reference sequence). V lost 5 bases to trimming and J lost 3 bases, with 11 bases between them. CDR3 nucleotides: TGTGCCAGCAGCCCCCGGGAGAACTACGAGCAGTACTTC. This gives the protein CASSPRENYEQYF.

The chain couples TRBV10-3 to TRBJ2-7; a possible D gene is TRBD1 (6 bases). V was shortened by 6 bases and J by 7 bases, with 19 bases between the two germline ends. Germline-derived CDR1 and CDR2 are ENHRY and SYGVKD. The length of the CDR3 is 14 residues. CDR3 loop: CAISTGTGSWEQYF. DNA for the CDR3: TGTGCCATCAGCACAGGGACCGGTTCCTGGGAGCAGTACTTC.

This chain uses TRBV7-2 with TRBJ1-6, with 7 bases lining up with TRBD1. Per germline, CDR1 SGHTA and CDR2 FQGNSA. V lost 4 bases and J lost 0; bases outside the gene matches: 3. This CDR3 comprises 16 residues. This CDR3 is CASSSTGSSYNSPLHF. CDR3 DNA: TGTGCCAGCAGCTCGACAGGGAGCTCCTATAATTCACCCCTCCACTTT.

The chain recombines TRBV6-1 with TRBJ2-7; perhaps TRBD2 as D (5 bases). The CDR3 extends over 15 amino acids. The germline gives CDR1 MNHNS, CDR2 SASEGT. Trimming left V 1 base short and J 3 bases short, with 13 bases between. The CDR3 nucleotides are TGTGCCAGCAGTGAAGGAGGGCCTCTGATCTACGAGCAGTACTTC. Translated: CASSEGGPLIYEQYF.

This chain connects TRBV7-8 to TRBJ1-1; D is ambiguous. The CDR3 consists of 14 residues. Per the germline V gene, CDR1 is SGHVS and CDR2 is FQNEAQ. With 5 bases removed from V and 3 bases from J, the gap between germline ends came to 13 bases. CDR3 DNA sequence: TGTGCCAGCAGCCCCGATCGGGTGGACACTGAAGCTTTCTTT. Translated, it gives CASSPDRVDTEAFF.

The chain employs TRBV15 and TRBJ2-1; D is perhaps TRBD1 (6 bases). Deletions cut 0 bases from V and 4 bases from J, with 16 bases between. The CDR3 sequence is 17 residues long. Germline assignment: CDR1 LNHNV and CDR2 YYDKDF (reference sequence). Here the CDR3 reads CATSRDRPDRLYNEQFF. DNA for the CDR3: TGTGCCACCAGCAGAGACCGCCCTGACAGGTTATACAATGAGCAGTTCTTC.

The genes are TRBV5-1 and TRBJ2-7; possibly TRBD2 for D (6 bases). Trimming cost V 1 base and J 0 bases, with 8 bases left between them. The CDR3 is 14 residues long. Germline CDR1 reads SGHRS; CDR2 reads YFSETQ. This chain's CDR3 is CASSLTGSSYEQYF. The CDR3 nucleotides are TGCGCCAGCAGCTTGACCGGGAGCTCCTACGAGCAGTACTTC.

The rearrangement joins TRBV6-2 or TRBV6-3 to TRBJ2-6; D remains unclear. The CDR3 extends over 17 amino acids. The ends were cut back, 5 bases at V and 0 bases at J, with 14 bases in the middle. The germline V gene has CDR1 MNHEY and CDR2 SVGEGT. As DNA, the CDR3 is TGTGCCAGCAGTAACCGCGAAAACCTCTCTGGGGCCAACGTCCTGACTTTC. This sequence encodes CASSNRENLSGANVLTF.